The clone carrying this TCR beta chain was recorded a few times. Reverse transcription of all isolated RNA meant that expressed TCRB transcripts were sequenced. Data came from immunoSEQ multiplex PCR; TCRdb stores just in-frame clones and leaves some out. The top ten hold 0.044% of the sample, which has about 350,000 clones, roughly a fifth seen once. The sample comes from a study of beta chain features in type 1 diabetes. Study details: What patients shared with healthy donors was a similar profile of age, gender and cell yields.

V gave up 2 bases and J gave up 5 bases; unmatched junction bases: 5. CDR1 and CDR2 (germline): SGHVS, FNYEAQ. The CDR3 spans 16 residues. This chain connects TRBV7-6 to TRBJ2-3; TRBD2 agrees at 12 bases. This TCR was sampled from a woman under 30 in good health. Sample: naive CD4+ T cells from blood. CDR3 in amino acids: CASSLRLAGDGDTQYF. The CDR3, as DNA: TGTGCCAGCAGCTTAAGACTAGCGGGAGATGGAGATACGCAGTATTTT.